Each of the 8 T cell receptor beta chains below was sequenced from the same sample in a study of persistence of HIV-infected CD4 T cells. Antigens for these TCRs are unknown. Cells were stimulated with CMV-infected fibroblast lysates at 10 ug/mL. Memory cells lacking CD40L and CD69 with high CD45RO were sorted. This was the immunoSEQ version 4 assay in survey mode. Data came from immunoSEQ multiplex PCR; TCRdb stores just in-frame clones and leaves some out. The sample has 35,000 to 40,000 clones, about 85% seen once. Sequencing used CD4+ T cells sorted from PBMCs after roughly 18-hour stimulation, obtained from a patient who received antiretroviral therapy. Receptors originate from an adult man with HIV who was CMV-seropositive.

V and J are TRBV10-3 and TRBJ2-3; TRBD2 matches 7 bases. V lost 7 bases, J lost 2 bases, and 6 bases stayed unmatched. The germline CDR1 and CDR2 sequences are ENHRY and SYGVKD. This CDR3 is 14 amino acids long. CDR3 in DNA: TGTGCCATCAAATTGGGGGGGACCACAGATACGCAGTATTTT. Translation: CAIKLGGTTDTQYF.

The V gene is TRBV7-2, the J gene TRBJ1-4, with 7 positions matching TRBD1. V gave up 5 bases and J gave up 8 bases; unmatched junction bases: 14. Germline assignment: CDR1 SGHTA and CDR2 FQGNSA. The CDR3 is made up of 16 amino acids. CDR3 sequence (DNA): TGTGCCAGCAGCAGATCGCCCGACAGGGCAGGGGAAAAACTGTTTTTT. It specifies CASSRSPDRAGEKLFF.

In this sample, this clone turned up once. The V and J genes are TRBV19 and TRBJ2-1; D is undetermined. Germline CDR1 reads LNHDA; CDR2 reads SQIVND (reference sequence). CDR3 size: 18 residues. V was cut by 7 bases and J by 4 bases, with 26 bases left in between. The DNA for the CDR3 is TGTGCCAGTACCTGGATGTGGGCTGGACCCGTCGATTACAATGAGCAGTTCTTC. Its translation is CASTWMWAGPVDYNEQFF.

V is TRBV5-1 and J is TRBJ2-1; TRBD1 matches 10 bases. The CDR3 is 14 residues long. Germline V lookup: CDR1 SGHRS, CDR2 YFSETQ. The junction had 5 bases not matched to a gene; V was cut back by 4 bases and J by 7 bases. The CDR3 nucleotides read TGCGCCAGCAGCCCGGGACAGGGGAGGAATGAGCAGTTCTTC. Translating gives CASSPGQGRNEQFF.

This clone was counted only a few times. This sequence joins TRBV5-4 and TRBJ2-3; no clear D. CDR1 and CDR2 from the germline V gene are SGHNT and YYREEE (reference sequence). V lost 4 bases, J lost 4 bases, and 13 bases lay in between. There are 14 residues in the CDR3. The CDR3 DNA reads TGTGCCAGCAGCCGAGACCGTCGGGCAGATACGCAGTATTTT. Its protein is CASSRDRRADTQYF.

The chain links TRBV3-1 (or the pseudogene TRBV3-2) to TRBJ1-5, with D possibly being TRBD1 (5 bases). This CDR3 has 14 amino acids. In germline, CDR1 is LGHDT, CDR2 YNNKEL (reference sequence). The V end was cut by 0 bases, the J end by 7 bases, with 10 bases between. The CDR3 nucleotides are TGTGCCAGCAGCCAAGATCCAAGGGACCAGCCCCAGCATTTT. Its protein product is CASSQDPRDQPQHF.

This rearrangement joins TRBV3-1 (or the pseudogene TRBV3-2) to TRBJ1-6; D perhaps matches TRBD1 (5 bases). The V end was cut by 0 bases, the J end by 10 bases, with 7 bases between. Germline assignment: CDR1 LGHDT and CDR2 YNNKEL (reference sequence). The CDR3 totals 13 residues. The CDR3 bases are TGTGCCAGCAGCCAAGATAGGGACTCACCCCTCCACTTT. It is translated as CASSQDRDSPLHF.

This clone came up a few times. V and J are TRBV18 and TRBJ2-7; 12 bases map to TRBD2. This CDR3 has 15 amino acids. Trimming at V came to 3 bases and at J to 4 bases, leaving 4 bases not matched to a gene. Looked up from germline, CDR1 is KGHSH and CDR2 is LQKENI. The CDR3 nucleotides read TGTGCCAGCTCACCCCGGACTAGCGGGGCGTACGAGCAGTACTTC. Translation gives CASSPRTSGAYEQYF. The whole variable domain, remainder taken from reference TRBV18 and TRBJ2-7, is NAGVMQNPRHLVRRRGQEARLRCSPMKGHSHVYWYRQLPEEGLKFMVYLQKENIIDESGMPKERFSAEFPKEGPSILRIQQVVRGDSAAYFCASSPRTSGAYEQYFGPGTRLTVT.